This T cell receptor (beta chain) was sequenced during a study of T cell responses to AZD1222 COVID-19 vaccine. Findings and limits, study-wide: Most donors were white British, females outnumbered males, and clonal diversity was possibly underestimated.

Clones were read by immunoSEQ multiplex PCR, and TCRdb kept only the in-frame ones, dropping some. Among under 110,000 clones listed, 90% were seen once. There are 12 residues in the CDR3. Germline CDR1 reads KGHSH; CDR2 reads LQKENI. As regards this clone: What it binds is not known. One end of the junction is discordant with germline, which a read error may explain.

The material sequenced was peripheral blood, taken on day 0 of AZD1222 vaccination. The chain carries TRBV18 and TRBJ1-1; D not resolved. This TCR was sampled from an adult in good health. CDR3 sequence (DNA): TGTGCCAGCTCACTTAGGAACAGTGAAGCTTTCTTT. This sequence encodes CASSLRNSEAFF.